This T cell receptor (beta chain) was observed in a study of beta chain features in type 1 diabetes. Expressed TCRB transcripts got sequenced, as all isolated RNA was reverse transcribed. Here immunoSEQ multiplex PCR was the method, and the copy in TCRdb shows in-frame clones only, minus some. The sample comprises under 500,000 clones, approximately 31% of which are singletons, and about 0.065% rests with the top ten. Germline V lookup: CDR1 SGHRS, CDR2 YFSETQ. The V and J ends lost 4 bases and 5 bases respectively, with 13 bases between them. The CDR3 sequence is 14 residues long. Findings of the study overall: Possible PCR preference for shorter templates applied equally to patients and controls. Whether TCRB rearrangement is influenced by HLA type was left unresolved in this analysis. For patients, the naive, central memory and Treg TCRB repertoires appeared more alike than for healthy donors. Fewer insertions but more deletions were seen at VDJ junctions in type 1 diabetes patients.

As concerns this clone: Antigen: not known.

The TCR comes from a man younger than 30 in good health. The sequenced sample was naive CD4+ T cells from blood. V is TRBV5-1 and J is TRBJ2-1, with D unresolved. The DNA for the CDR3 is TGCGCCAGCAGCCGATTAAGCGAAAACAATGAGCAGTTCTTC. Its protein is CASSRLSENNEQFF.